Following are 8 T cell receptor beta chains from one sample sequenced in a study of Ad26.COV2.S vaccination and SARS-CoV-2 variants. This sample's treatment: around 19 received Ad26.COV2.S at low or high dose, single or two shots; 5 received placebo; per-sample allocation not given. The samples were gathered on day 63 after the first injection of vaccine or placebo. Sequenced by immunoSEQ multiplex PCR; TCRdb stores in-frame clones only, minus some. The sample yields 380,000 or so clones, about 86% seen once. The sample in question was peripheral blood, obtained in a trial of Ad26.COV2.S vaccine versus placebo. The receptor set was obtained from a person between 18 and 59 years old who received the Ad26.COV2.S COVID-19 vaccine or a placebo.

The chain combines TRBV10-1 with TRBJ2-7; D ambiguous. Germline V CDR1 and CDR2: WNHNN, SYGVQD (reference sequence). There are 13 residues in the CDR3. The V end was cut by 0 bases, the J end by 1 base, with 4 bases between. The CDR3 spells CASSESISYEQYF. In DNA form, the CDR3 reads TGCGCCAGCAGTGAGTCGATTTCCTACGAGCAGTACTTC.

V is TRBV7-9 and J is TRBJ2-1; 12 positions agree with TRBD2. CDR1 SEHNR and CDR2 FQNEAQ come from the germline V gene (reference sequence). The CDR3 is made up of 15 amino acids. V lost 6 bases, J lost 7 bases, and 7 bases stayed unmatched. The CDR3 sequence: CASRLLAGGQNEQFF. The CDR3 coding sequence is TGTGCCAGCAGATTACTAGCGGGGGGCCAGAATGAGCAGTTCTTC.

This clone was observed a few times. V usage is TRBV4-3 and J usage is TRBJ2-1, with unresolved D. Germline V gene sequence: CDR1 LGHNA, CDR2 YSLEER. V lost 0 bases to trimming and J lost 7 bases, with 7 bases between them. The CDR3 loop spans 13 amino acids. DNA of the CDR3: TGCGCCAGCAGCCAAGAGATCACAAATGAGCAGTTCTTC. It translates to CASSQEITNEQFF.

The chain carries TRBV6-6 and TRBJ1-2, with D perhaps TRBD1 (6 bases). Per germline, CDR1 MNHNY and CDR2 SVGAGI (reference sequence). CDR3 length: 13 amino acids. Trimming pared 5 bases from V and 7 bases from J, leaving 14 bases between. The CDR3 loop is CASSAQGAAGYTF. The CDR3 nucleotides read TGTGCCAGCAGTGCACAGGGTGCAGCTGGCTACACCTTC.

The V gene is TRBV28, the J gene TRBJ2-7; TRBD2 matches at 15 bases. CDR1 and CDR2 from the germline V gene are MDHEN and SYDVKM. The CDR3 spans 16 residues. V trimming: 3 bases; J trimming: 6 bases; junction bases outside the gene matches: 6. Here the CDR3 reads CASSLWTSGRAFEQYF. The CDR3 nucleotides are TGTGCCAGCAGTTTGTGGACTAGCGGGAGGGCCTTCGAGCAGTACTTC.

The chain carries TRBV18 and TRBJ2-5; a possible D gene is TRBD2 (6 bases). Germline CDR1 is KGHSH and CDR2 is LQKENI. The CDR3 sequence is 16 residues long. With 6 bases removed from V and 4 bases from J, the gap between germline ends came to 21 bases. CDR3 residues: CASSPRGQGGRETQYF. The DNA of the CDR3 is TGTGCCAGCTCTCCCCGGGGTCAGGGAGGTCGAGAGACCCAGTACTTC. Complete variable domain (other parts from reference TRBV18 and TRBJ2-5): NAGVMQNPRHLVRRRGQEARLRCSPMKGHSHVYWYRQLPEEGLKFMVYLQKENIIDESGMPKERFSAEFPKEGPSILRIQQVVRGDSAAYFCASSPRGQGGRETQYFGPGTRLLVL.

The CDR3 loop is CASSYREAAYGYTF. Written as DNA, the CDR3 is TGTGCCAGCAGCTACAGGGAGGCGGCCTATGGCTACACCTTC. The chain employs TRBV11-2 and TRBJ1-2; perhaps TRBD1 as D (6 bases). Germline V lookup: CDR1 SGHAT, CDR2 FQNNGV. V lost 4 bases and J 4 bases, leaving 13 bases between the germline ends. The CDR3 runs to 14 residues. Full variable domain (outside the CDR3, taken from reference TRBV11-2 and TRBJ1-2): EAGVAQSPRYKIIEKRQSVAFWCNPISGHATLYWYQQILGQGPKLLIQFQNNGVVDDSQLPKDRFSAERLKGVDSTLKIQPAKLEDSAVYLCASSYREAAYGYTFGSGTRLTVV.

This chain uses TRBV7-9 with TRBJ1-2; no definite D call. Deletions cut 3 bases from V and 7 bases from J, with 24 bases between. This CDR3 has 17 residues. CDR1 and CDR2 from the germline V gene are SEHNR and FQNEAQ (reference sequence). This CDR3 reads CASSFREDLPPTAGYTF. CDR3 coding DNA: TGTGCCAGCAGCTTTCGAGAAGACCTGCCTCCGACCGCTGGCTACACCTTC.